The 6 T cell receptor beta chains below come from one sample, sequenced in a study of blood T cell repertoires in COVID-19. The assay was immunoSEQ multiplex PCR, and TCRdb's table has in-frame clones only and misses some. The profile shows about 390,000 clones, around 87% of them singletons. The sequenced sample was PBMCs or T cells enriched from blood (not recorded which). The receptors were sampled from a woman aged 45-65 years who had recovered from COVID-19.

V and J are TRBV3-1 (or the pseudogene TRBV3-2) and TRBJ1-1, with a possible D match to TRBD1 (5 bases). With 1 base removed from V and 7 bases from J, the gap between germline ends came to 7 bases. Germline assignment: CDR1 LGHDT and CDR2 YNNKEL (reference sequence). The CDR3 covers 12 residues. This CDR3 reads CASSQAGLEAFF. The CDR3 DNA sequence: TGTGCCAGCAGCCAAGCGGGACTTGAAGCTTTCTTT.

The chain couples TRBV18 to TRBJ1-2; 9 nucleotides match TRBD1. V dropped 0 bases and J dropped 6; count of bases not matched to a gene: 2. The V gene's germline CDR1 is KGHSH and CDR2 LQKENI. The CDR3 runs 14 residues. For the CDR3, the DNA is TGTGCCAGCTCACCACCAGGGGACAGGGATGGCTACACCTTC. This translates into CASSPPGDRDGYTF.

The chain employs TRBV30 and TRBJ1-1, with D possibly being TRBD1 (5 bases). Trimming cost V 5 bases and J 0 bases, with 16 bases left between them. Germline assignment: CDR1 GTSNPN and CDR2 SVGIG (reference sequence). The CDR3 extends over 15 amino acids. CDR3 DNA: TGTGCCTGGGACAAGGGGTCGTATCTGAACACTGAAGCTTTCTTT. It codes for CAWDKGSYLNTEAFF.

As for this clone: This sample includes further DNA sequences coding for the same CDR3. The chain couples TRBV28 to TRBJ1-1, with a possible D match to TRBD1 (5 bases). V was clipped by 3 bases and J by 0 bases, with 5 bases between them. Germline CDR1 reads MDHEN; CDR2 reads SYDVKM. This CDR3 comprises 13 residues. The CDR3 spells CASSLTVNTEAFF. The CDR3, as DNA: TGTGCCAGCAGTTTGACAGTGAACACTGAAGCTTTCTTT.

The chain couples TRBV5-5 to TRBJ1-2, with 8 bases that match TRBD1. Germline V CDR1 and CDR2: SGHKS, YYEKEE (reference sequence). The J segment lost 4 bases and the V segment lost 4 bases, leaving 9 bases of the junction unmatched. CDR3 length equals 15 residues. The CDR3 coding sequence is TGTGCCAGCAGCCGCACAGGGGGTCATGTCTATGGCTACACCTTC. Translating it yields CASSRTGGHVYGYTF.

The chain couples TRBV14 to TRBJ1-4; 10 positions match TRBD1. V shed 6 bases and J 8 bases; nucleotides not matched to a gene: 12. The length of the CDR3 is 16 residues. The germline CDR1 and CDR2 sequences are SGHDN and FVKESK. CDR3 sequence: CASSTRQGASREKLFF. CDR3 in DNA: TGTGCCAGCAGTACTAGACAGGGGGCTTCTCGGGAAAAACTGTTTTTT. Filled out from reference TRBV14 and TRBJ1-4, the complete variable domain reads EAGVTQFPSHSVIEKGQTVTLRCDPISGHDNLYWYRRVMGKEIKFLLHFVKESKQDESGMPNNRFLAERTGGTYSTLKVQPAELEDSGVYFCASSTRQGASREKLFFGSGTQLSVL.